The sequence of this TCR beta chain was determined in a study of blood T cell repertoires in COVID-19 (dated by TCRdb to the early 2020s). In the study overall: Samples covering the acute and convalescent phases of COVID-19 were provided by collaborators in the United States, Italy and Spain. A de-identified subject ID, COVID-19 status, age in years and sex were almost always included in the sample metadata. Subjects who had been exposed to COVID-19, were actively infected with it, or had recovered from it provided the deeply sampled blood TCRbeta repertoires that made up the dataset. Samples were obtained from the ongoing ImmuneRACE study (first 160 participants) and from over a thousand subjects provided by 6 global collaborators. The repertoires were made available in a free public database intended to serve as a resource for research on the immune response to SARS-CoV-2. Where HLA class I and class II types were available, the types were taken from metadata supplied by the sample provider, not from assay-based typing. The prospective study material was composed of cDNA or gDNA derived from T cells, B-cell-depleted T cells, or PBMCs.

Results and caveats for the whole study, not just this receptor: Clinical and demographic metadata were provided uncurated, with the amount varying by source and participant.

In the prospective study, participants were roughly 18 to 100 years old, resided in about two dozen geographic areas of the United States, and were enrolled through a virtual design. In the prospective study, participants were assigned to cohorts based on the clinical history participants reported in a screening survey and a study questionnaire. ImmuneRACE Cohort 3 recovered participants were defined by two consecutive negative NP/OP PCR tests, healthcare professional clearance, or symptom resolution. In the prospective study, mobile phlebotomists collected whole blood, serum and a nasopharyngeal or oropharyngeal swab from each participant. Prospective study participants could optionally give additional blood draws and questionnaires over an approximately two-month period. Blood samples from the prospective study were shipped frozen or at room temperature prior to DNA extraction. According to the germline V gene, CDR1 reads KGHSH and CDR2 reads LQKENI. The germline V and J ends show losses of 3 bases and 4 bases respectively, and no gene match explains 4 bases of the junction. Including the terminal cysteine and phenylalanine, the CDR3 comprises 14 residues. The kept DNA is CDR3 alone, 42 bases in frame from the first base.

TCRbeta CDR3 regions were amplified from genomic DNA using the immunoSEQ Assay, a bias-controlled multiplex PCR. The original methods were these. Within the assay, amplification of reference gene primers was used to estimate how many nucleated cells each sample contained. To quantify the absolute abundance of each unique TCRbeta CDR3 rearrangement, sequence reads were collapsed and filtered. For each sample, productive Simpson clonality was calculated as the square root of Simpson's diversity index across productive rearrangements. Sourced from immuneACCESS, this table was stored by TCRdb with only in-frame sequences that have V and J called. A share of the clones is absent; for the studies checked, an unresolved V gene accounts for under half, and the remainder has no known explanation. V and J calls and clone size are as listed in that table; D and trimming were resolved from the DNA. The sample includes roughly 150,000 clones, with 84% observed a single time. 7.3% of the sample belongs to the ten largest clones.

In the case of this clone: The clone's antigen remains unknown. No much larger clone exists at a distance of one base, and base qualities are not known.

The sample was PBMCs or T cells enriched from blood (not recorded which). The sequence was obtained from a man aged 45-65 years who had recovered from COVID-19. The chain couples TRBV18 to TRBJ1-2, with 8 bases matching TRBD1. This receptor has the CDR3 CASSPGQDPYGYTF. The nucleotide sequence reads as follows: TGTGCCAGCTCACCGGGACAGGACCCCTATGGCTACACCTTC.